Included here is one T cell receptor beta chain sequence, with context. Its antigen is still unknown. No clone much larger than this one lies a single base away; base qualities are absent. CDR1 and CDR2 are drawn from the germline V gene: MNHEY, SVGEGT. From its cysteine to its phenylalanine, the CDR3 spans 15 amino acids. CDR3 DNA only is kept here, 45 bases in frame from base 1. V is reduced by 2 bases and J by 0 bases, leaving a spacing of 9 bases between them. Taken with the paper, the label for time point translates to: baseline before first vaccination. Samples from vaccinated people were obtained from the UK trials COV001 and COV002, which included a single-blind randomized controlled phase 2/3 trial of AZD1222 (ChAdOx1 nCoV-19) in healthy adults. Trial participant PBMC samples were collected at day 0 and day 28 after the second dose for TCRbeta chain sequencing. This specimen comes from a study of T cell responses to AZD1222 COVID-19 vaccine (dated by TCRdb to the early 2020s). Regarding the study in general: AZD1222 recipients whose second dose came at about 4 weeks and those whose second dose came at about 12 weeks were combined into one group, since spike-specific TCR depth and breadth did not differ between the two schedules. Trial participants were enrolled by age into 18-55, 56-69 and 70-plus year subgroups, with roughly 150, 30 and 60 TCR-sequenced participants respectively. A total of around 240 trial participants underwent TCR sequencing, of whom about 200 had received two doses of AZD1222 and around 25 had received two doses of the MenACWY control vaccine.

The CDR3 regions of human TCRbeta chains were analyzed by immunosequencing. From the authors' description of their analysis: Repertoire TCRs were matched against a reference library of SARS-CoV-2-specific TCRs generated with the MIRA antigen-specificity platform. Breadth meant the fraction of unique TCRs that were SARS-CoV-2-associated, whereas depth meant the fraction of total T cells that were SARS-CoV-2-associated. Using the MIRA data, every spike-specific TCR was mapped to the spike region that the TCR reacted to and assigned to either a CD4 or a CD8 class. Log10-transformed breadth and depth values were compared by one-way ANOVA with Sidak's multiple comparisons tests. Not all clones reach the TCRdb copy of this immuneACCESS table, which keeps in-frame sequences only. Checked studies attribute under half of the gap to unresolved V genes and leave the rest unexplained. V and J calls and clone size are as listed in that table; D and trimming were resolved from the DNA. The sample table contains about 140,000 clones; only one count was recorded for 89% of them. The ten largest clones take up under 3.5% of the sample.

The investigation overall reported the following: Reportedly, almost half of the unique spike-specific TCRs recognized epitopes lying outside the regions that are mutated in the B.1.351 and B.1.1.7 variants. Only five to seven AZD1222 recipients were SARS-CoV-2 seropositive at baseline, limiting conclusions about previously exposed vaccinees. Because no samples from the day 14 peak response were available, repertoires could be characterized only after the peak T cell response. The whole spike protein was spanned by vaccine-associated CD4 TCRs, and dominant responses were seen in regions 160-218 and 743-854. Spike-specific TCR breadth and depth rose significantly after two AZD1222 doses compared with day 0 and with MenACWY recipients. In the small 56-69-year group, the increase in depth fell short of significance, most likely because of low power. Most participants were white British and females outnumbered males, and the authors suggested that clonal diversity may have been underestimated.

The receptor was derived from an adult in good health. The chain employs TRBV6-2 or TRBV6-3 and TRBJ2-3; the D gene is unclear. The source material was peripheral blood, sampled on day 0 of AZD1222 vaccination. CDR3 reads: CASSYPAKSTDTQYF. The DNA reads TGTGCCAGCAGTTACCCGGCGAAAAGCACAGATACGCAGTATTTT.